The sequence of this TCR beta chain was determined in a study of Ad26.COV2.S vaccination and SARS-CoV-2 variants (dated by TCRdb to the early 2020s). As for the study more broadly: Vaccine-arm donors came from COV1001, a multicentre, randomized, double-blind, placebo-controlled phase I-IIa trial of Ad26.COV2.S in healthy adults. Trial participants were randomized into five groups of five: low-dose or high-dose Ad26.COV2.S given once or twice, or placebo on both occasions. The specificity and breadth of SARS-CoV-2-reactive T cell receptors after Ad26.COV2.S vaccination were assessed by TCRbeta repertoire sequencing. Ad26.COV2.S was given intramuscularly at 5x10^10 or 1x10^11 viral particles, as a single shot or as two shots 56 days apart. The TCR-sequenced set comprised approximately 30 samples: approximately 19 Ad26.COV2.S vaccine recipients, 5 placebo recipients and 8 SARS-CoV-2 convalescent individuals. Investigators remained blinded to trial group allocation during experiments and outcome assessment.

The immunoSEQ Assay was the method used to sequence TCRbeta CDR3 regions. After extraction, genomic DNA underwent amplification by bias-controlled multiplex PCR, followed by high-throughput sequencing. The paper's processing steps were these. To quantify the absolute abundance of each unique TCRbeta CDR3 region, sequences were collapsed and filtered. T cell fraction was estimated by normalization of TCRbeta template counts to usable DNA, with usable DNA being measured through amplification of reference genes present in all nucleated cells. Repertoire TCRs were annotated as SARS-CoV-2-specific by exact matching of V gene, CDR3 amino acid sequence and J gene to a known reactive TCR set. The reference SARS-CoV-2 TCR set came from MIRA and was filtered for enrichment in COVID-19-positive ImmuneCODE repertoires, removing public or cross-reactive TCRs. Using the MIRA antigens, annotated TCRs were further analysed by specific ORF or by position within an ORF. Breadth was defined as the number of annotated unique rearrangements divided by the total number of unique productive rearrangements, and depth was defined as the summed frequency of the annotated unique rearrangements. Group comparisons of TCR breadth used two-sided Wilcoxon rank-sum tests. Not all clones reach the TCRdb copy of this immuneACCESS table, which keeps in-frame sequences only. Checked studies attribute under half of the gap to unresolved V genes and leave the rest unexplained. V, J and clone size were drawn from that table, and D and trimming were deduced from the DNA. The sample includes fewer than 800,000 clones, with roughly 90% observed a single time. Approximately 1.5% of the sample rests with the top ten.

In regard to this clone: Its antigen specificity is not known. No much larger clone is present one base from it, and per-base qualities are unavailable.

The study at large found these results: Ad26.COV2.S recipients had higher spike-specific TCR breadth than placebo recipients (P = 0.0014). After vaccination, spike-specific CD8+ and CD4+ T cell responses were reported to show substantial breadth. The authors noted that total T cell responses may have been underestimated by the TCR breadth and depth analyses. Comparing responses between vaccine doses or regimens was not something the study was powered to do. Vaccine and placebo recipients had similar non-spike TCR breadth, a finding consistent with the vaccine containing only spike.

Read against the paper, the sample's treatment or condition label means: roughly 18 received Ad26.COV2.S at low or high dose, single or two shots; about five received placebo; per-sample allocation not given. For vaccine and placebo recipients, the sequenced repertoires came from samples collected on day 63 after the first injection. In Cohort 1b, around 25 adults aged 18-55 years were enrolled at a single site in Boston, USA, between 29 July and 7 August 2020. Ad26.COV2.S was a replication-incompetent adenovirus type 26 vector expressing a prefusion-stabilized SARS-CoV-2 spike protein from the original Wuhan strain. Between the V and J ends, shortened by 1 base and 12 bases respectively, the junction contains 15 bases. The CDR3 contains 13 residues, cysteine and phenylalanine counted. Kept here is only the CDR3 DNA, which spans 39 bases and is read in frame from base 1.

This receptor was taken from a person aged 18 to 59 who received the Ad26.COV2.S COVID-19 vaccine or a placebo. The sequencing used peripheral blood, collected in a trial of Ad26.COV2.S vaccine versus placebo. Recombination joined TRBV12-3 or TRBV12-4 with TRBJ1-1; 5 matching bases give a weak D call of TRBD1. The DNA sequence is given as TGTGCCAGCAGTTTAGGGCCCGGGGGGGGACCTTTCTTT. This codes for CASSLGPGGGPFF.